The sample holds many counts of the clone carrying this T cell receptor (beta chain). Its target is unknown. The data derive from a study of T cell repertoires in cytomegalovirus infection. At the level of the study: In public TCR beta signatures, there were indications of both CMV infection and matching HLA type.

The V end was cut by 1 base, the J end by 1 base, with 10 bases between. Germline V gives CDR1 SEHNR, CDR2 FQNEAQ (reference sequence). The CDR3 consists of 15 residues. Each CDR3 protein is one row after TCRdb ran MiXCR on the reads. Of some 270,000 distinct CDR3 sequences in the sample, about 18% were seen once. Overall study findings and caveats: HLA-C-restricted TCR beta clonotypes specific for CMV led the ex vivo response. The study identified carriers of CMV plus the relevant HLA from cumulative public TCR beta family frequency.

Sequenced input: CD8+ T cells from PBMCs. The chain joins TRBV7-9 to TRBJ1-1, with D unresolved. This TCR came from a human donor in good health (CMV status not recorded). Some clones in this sample may be carry-over from other donors' samples. CDR3 sequence: CASSLVRGSNTEAFF. The CDR3 region has the DNA TGTGCCAGCAGCTTAGTACGGGGTTCGAACACTGAAGCTTTCTTT. Full variable domain (missing parts from reference TRBV7-9 and TRBJ1-1): DTGVSQNPRHKITKRGQNVTFRCDPISEHNRLYWYRQTLGQGPEFLTYFQNEAQLEKSRLLSDRFSAERPKGSFSTLEIQRTEQGDSAMYLCASSLVRGSNTEAFFGQGTRLTVV.